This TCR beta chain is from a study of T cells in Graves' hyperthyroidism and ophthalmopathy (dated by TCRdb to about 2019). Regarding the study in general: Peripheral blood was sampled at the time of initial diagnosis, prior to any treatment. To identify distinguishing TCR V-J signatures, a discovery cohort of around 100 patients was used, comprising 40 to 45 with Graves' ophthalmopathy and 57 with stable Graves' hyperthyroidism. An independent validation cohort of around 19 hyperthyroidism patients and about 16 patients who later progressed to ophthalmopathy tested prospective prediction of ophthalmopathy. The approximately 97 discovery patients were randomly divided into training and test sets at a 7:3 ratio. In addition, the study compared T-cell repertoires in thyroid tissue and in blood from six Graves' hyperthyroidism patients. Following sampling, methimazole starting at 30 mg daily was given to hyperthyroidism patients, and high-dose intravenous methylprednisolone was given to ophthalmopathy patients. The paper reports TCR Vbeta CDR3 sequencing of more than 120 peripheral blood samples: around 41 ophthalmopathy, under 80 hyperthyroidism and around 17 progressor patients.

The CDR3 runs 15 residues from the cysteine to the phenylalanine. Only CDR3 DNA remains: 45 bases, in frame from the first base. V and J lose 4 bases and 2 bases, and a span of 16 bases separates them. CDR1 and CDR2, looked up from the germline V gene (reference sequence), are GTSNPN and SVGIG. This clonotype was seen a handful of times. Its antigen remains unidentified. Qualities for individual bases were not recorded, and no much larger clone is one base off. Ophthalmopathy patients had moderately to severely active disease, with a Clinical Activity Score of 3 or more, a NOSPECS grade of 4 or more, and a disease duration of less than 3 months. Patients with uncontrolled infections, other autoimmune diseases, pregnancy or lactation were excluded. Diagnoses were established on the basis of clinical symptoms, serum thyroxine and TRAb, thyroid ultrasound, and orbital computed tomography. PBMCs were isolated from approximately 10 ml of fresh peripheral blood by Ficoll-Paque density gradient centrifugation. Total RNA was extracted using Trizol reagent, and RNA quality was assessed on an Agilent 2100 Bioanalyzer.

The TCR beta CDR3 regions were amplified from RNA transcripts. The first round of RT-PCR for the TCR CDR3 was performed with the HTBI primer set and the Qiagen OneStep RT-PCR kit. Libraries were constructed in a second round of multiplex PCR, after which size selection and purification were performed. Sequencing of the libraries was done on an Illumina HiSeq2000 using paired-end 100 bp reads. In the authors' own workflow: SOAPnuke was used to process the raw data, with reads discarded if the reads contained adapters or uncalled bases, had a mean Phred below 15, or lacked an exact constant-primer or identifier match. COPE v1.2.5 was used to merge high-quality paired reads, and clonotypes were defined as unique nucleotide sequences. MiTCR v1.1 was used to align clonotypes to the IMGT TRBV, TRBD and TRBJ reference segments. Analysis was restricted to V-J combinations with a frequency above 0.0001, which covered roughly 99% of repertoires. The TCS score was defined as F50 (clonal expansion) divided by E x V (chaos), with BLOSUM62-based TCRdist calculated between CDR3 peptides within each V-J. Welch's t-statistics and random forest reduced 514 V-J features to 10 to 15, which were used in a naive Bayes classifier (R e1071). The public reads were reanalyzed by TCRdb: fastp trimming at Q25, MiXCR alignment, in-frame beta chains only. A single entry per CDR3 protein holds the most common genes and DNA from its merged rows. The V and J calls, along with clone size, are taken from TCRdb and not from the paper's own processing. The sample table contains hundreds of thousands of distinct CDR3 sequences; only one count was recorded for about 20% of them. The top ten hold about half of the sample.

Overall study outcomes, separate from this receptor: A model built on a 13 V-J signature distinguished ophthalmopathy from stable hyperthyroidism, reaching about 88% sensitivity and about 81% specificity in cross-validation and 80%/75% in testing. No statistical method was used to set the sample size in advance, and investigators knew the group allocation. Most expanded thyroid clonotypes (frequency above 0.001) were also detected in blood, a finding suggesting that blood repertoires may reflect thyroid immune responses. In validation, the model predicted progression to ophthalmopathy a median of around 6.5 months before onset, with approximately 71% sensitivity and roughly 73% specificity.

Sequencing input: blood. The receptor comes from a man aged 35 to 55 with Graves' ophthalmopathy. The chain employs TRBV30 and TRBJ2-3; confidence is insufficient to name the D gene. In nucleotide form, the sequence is TGTGCCTGGACACGAGAAGCGACGGACACAGATACGCAGTATTTT. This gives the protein CAWTREATDTDTQYF.